A selection of T cell receptor beta chains follows, all from one sample in a study of blood T cell repertoires in COVID-19. Measured with immunoSEQ multiplex PCR; TCRdb has only the in-frame clones, and not every one. The sample contains 200,000 to 300,000 clones, around 87% of which appear only once. What was sequenced was peripheral blood. All receptors come from a woman aged 50 to 60 with acute or convalescent COVID-19. Each CDR3 is given with its conserved first and last residue. A D gene is named only where the DNA matches it firmly. Clone size is given for some rows only: seen once, a few or many times, or a class if the clone is expanded.

v_call	d_call	j_call	cdr3_length	clone_size	cdr3_nt	cdr3_aa
TRBV11-2	TRBD2	TRBJ2-7	16	NA	TGTGCCAGCAGCTCCAGACTAGCGGGAGGATCCTACGAGCAGTACTTC	CASSSRLAGGSYEQYF
TRBV2	NA	TRBJ2-1	11	NA	TGTGCCAGCAGTGAACTCTATGAGCAGTTCTTC	CASSELYEQFF
TRBV7-9	TRBD1	TRBJ1-3	17	NA	TGTGCCAGCAGCTTCGGGACAGGACTGAGCTCTGGAAACACCATATATTTT	CASSFGTGLSSGNTIYF
TRBV4-3	NA	TRBJ1-2	15	NA	TGCGCCAGCAGCCAAGCCGGCAGGCTATTTGCGGGCTACACCTTC	CASSQAGRLFAGYTF
TRBV28	NA	TRBJ2-7	13	few	TGTGCCACCCAGGACGGGGGGCCCTACGAGCAGTACTTC	CATQDGGPYEQYF
TRBV6-5	NA	TRBJ1-4	14	NA	TGTGCCAGCAGCCTCTTATCCACTAATGAAAAACTGTTTTTT	CASSLLSTNEKLFF
TRBV28	NA	TRBJ1-1	15	NA	TGTGCCAGCAGTTTACCCCGGTATCGGGTGACTGAAGCTTTCTTT	CASSLPRYRVTEAFF
TRBV4-1	NA	TRBJ2-2	16	NA	TGCGCCAGCAGCCAAGTTACAGTGGGAGACGGCGGGGAGCTGTTTTTT	CASSQVTVGDGGELFF
TRBV20-1	TRBD2	TRBJ2-1	16	once	TGCAGTGCTAGTAAGGGACTAGCGGGAGACTACAATGAGCAGTTCTTC	CSASKGLAGDYNEQFF
TRBV27	NA	TRBJ2-3	13	once	TGTGCCAGCAGTTCCAGTCCTAGAGATACGCAGTATTTT	CASSSSPRDTQYF
TRBV9	NA	TRBJ2-7	14	NA	TGTGCCAGCAGCGTAGATACAGGGTCCTACGAGCAGTACTTC	CASSVDTGSYEQYF
TRBV19	TRBD2	TRBJ2-1	14	NA	TGTGCCTCCCGTGGGCTAGCGGGACCGGGTGAGCAGTTCTTC	CASRGLAGPGEQFF
TRBV4-2	NA	TRBJ1-3	15	NA	TGTGCCAGCAGCCAAGGACAGCTCCCTGGAAACACCATATATTTT	CASSQGQLPGNTIYF
TRBV5-1	TRBD1	TRBJ2-7	16	NA	TGCGCCAGCAGCTTGGTATCGGGACAGAGTGGGTACGAGCAGTACTTC	CASSLVSGQSGYEQYF
TRBV14	NA	TRBJ2-3	16	NA	TGTGCCAGCAGCCTTAGTAAGCGGATGAGCACAGATACGCAGTATTTT	CASSLSKRMSTDTQYF
TRBV7-2	TRBD2	TRBJ2-7	14	NA	TGTGCCAGCAGCTTTCGGGAGGCCCACTACGAGCAGTACTTC	CASSFREAHYEQYF
TRBV18	TRBD2	TRBJ2-3	18	NA	TGTGCCAGCTCACCAATTTACTGGACTAGCGGGAGTGAGTATACGCAGTATTTT	CASSPIYWTSGSEYTQYF
TRBV5-1	NA	TRBJ1-1	15	NA	TGCGCCAGCAGCTTGGATCAGGGGTTATCGACTGAAGCTTTCTTT	CASSLDQGLSTEAFF
TRBV20-1	NA	TRBJ1-4	12	NA	TGCAGTGCTAGTTGGGGGGGGGAAAAACTGTTTTTT	CSASWGGEKLFF
TRBV19	TRBD2	TRBJ2-1	13	NA	TGTGCCAGTAGCAGACTAGCGGTCAATGAGCAGTTCTTC	CASSRLAVNEQFF
TRBV27	NA	TRBJ1-6	14	few	TGTGCCAGCAGGGACAGCAGAGGTAATTCACCCCTCCACTTT	CASRDSRGNSPLHF
TRBV30	TRBD1	TRBJ1-1	15	NA	TGTGCCTGGAGTGTACCAGGGGGCGTAGACACTGAAGCTTTCTTT	CAWSVPGGVDTEAFF
TRBV5-4	TRBD1	TRBJ2-3	17	NA	TGTGCCAGCAGCCGTGGGGGGACAGGACCTTCACTGGATACGCAGTATTTT	CASSRGGTGPSLDTQYF
TRBV19	TRBD2	TRBJ2-5	14	NA	TGTGCCACAACAGCGGGAGGGCCGCGAGAGACCCAGTACTTC	CATTAGGPRETQYF
TRBV3-1/TRBV3-2	NA	TRBJ2-7	11	NA	TGTGCCAGCAGCCGTACCTACGAGCAGTACTTC	CASSRTYEQYF
TRBV3-1/TRBV3-2	NA	TRBJ2-2	16	NA	TGTGCCAGCAGCCAAGCCCCCCCGGGGAACACCGGGGAGCTGTTTTTT	CASSQAPPGNTGELFF
TRBV19	TRBD1	TRBJ2-3	14	NA	TGTGCCAGTATCGGGACAGGGGTCGCTGATACGCAGTATTTT	CASIGTGVADTQYF
TRBV2	NA	TRBJ1-1	13	NA	TGTGCCAGCAGTTCCAGGGATAGGACTGAAGCTTTCTTT	CASSSRDRTEAFF
TRBV6-2/TRBV6-3	NA	TRBJ1-2	14	NA	TGTGCCAGCAGTCGGGCCGAGGGCCACGGGGGCTACACCTTC	CASSRAEGHGGYTF
TRBV27	TRBD1	TRBJ1-1	16	NA	TGTGCCAGCAGGCCGTTCGGGACAGGTATGAACACTGAAGCTTTCTTT	CASRPFGTGMNTEAFF
TRBV9	TRBD1	TRBJ1-1	16	NA	TGTGCCAGCAGCGTAGGCCACAGGGGGAAGAACACTGAAGCTTTCTTT	CASSVGHRGKNTEAFF
TRBV5-6	TRBD1	TRBJ2-3	16	NA	TGTGCCAGCAGCTCCTCCTCCAGGGGGCTAGTTGATACGCAGTATTTT	CASSSSSRGLVDTQYF
TRBV18	NA	TRBJ1-1	16	NA	TGTGCCAGCTCACCAAGGGTTGTCAGGGAGGACACTGAAGCTTTCTTT	CASSPRVVREDTEAFF
TRBV11-2	NA	TRBJ2-3	14	NA	TGTGCCAGCAGCCTACTAGCTAGCACAGATACGCAGTATTTT	CASSLLASTDTQYF
TRBV6-2/TRBV6-3	TRBD2	TRBJ2-7	15	NA	TGTGCCAGCAGCAGTAGCGGGGGCCCCTCCTACGAGCAGTACTTC	CASSSSGGPSYEQYF
TRBV7-3	NA	TRBJ1-6	18	NA	TGTGCCAGCAGCCTAGTGGCGGGGCCCCCCTTTGATAATTCACCCCTCCACTTT	CASSLVAGPPFDNSPLHF
TRBV3-1/TRBV3-2	TRBD2	TRBJ2-1	19	NA	TGTGCCAGCAGCCAAGAGGTTTGGCCTAAGCGGGAGTTTTACAATGAGCAGTTCTTC	CASSQEVWPKREFYNEQFF
TRBV5-1	TRBD2	TRBJ2-1	18	NA	TGCGCCAGCAGCCCCGGGACTAGCGGGATGTTTGCCTACAATGAGCAGTTCTTC	CASSPGTSGMFAYNEQFF
TRBV15	TRBD2	TRBJ2-1	15	NA	TGTGCCACCAGCAGTCTAGCGGAGACCTACAATGAGCAGTTCTTC	CATSSLAETYNEQFF
TRBV28	TRBD1	TRBJ1-5	16	NA	TGTGCCAGCAACCTCGACAGGGTCCGAGGCAATCAGCCCCAGCATTTT	CASNLDRVRGNQPQHF
TRBV29-1	TRBD1	TRBJ2-5	13	NA	TGCAGCGTTCTCAGGGGGCGCGCAGAGACCCAGTACTTC	CSVLRGRAETQYF
TRBV30	NA	TRBJ2-1	11	NA	TGTGCCGGATCAGACAGTTATGAGCAGTTCTTC	CAGSDSYEQFF
TRBV5-4	TRBD1	TRBJ2-7	15	once	TGTGCCAGCAGCCCGGACAGGGATGTTGACTACGAGCAGTACTTC	CASSPDRDVDYEQYF
TRBV14	NA	TRBJ1-1	14	NA	TGTGCCAGCAGCCAAGAAGCAGGGTACACTGAAGCTTTCTTT	CASSQEAGYTEAFF
TRBV23-1	NA	TRBJ1-4	14	NA	TGCGCCAGCAGTCAATTCTCCGGGGGTGAAAAACTGTTTTTT	CASSQFSGGEKLFF
TRBV19	TRBD2	TRBJ2-7	15	NA	TGTGCCAGTAGTATAGGACTAGCGGCTCCCTACGAGCAGTACTTC	CASSIGLAAPYEQYF
TRBV5-8	NA	TRBJ2-1	14	NA	TGTGCCAGCAGCTTGGCGGCCCGGGTCAATGAGCAGTTCTTC	CASSLAARVNEQFF
TRBV5-4	TRBD1	TRBJ2-1	14	NA	TGTGCCAGCAGGGCCGGGACAGAAGGGGATGAGCAGTTCTTC	CASRAGTEGDEQFF
TRBV4-1	TRBD2	TRBJ2-7	14	NA	TGCGCCAGCAGCCCCCAGCGGGGATACTACGAGCAGTACTTC	CASSPQRGYYEQYF
TRBV2	NA	TRBJ2-3	15	NA	TGTGCCAGCAGGAGGAGAGCGGACCCCACAGATACGCAGTATTTT	CASRRRADPTDTQYF
TRBV7-9	NA	TRBJ1-2	12	NA	TGTGCCAGCAGCCGAAGTCAGGCTGGCTACACCTTC	CASSRSQAGYTF
TRBV6-5	TRBD1	TRBJ1-2	16	NA	TGTGCCAGCAGTTACGGGACAGGAAGATTCAACTATGGCTACACCTTC	CASSYGTGRFNYGYTF
TRBV28	TRBD1	TRBJ1-3	18	NA	TGTGCCAGCAGTATCAACACAGGGGGCCCTCACTCTGGAAACACCATATATTTT	CASSINTGGPHSGNTIYF
TRBV7-2	NA	TRBJ2-1	15	NA	TGTGCCAGCAGGTCGAGGGCTAGCACTAGCCATGAGCAGTTCTTC	CASRSRASTSHEQFF
TRBV7-2	TRBD2	TRBJ2-1	18	NA	TGTGCCAGCAGCTTACCGGGACTAGCGGGCCTAGGGAACAATGAGCAGTTCTTC	CASSLPGLAGLGNNEQFF